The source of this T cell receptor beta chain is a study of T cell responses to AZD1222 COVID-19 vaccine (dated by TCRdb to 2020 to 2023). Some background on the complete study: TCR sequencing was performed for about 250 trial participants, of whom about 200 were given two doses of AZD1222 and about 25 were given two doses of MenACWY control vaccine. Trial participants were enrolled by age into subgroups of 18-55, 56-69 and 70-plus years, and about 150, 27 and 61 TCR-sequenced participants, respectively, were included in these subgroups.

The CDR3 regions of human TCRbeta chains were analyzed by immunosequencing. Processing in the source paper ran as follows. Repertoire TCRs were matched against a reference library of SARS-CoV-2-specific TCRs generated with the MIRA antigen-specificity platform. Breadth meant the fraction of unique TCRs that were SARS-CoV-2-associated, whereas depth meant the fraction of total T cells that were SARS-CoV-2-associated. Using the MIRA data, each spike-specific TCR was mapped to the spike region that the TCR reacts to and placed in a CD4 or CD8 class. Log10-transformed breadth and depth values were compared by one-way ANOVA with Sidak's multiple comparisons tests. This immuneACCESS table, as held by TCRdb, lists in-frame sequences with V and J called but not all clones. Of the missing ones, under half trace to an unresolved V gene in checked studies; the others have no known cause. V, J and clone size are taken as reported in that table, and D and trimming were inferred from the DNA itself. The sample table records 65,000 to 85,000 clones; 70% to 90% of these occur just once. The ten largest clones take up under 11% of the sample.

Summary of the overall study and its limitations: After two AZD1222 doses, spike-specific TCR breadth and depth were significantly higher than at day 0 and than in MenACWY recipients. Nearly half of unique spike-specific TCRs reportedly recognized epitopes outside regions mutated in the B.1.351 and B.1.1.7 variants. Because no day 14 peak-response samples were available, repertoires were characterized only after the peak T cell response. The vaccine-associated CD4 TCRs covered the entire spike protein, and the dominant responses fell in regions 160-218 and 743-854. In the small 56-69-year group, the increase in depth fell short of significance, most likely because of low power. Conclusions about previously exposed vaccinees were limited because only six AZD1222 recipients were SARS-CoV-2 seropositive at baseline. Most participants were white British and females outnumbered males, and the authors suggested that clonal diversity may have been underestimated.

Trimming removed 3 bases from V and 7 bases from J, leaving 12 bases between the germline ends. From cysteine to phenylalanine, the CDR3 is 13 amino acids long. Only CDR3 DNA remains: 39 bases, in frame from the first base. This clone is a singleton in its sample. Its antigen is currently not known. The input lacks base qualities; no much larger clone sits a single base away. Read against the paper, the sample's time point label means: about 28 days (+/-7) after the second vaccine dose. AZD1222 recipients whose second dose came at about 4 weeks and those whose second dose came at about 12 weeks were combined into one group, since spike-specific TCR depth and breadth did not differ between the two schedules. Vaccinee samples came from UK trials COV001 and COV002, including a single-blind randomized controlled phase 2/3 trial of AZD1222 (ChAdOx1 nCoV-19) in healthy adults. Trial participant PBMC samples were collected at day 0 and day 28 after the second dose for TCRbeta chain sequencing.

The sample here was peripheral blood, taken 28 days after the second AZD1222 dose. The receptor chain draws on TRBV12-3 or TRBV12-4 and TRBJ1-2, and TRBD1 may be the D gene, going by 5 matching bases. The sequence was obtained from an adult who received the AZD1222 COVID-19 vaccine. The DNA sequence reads TGTGCCAGCAGTTTGTTGCAGGGAGGTGGCTACACCTTC. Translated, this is CASSLLQGGGYTF.